Below, one T cell receptor (beta chain) is given with its context. The antigen remains unidentified. J was trimmed by 7 bases and V by 3 bases; bases with no gene match: 10. Per the germline V gene, CDR1 is SGDLS and CDR2 is YYNGEE. This CDR3 has 15 residues. The data originate from a study of cytomegalovirus exposure and HLA in healthy donors. Points from the study as a whole: The availability of immune exposure information extended only to CMV serostatus. Donors belonging to an Asian-associated ancestry cluster reportedly showed fewer N-insertions in productive TCRs than the approximately 670-donor mean, according to what a later analysis found.

The study ran its PCR with 60 Vbeta and 13 Jbeta primers. Clones were sequenced by immunoSEQ multiplex PCR, and TCRdb holds only the in-frame ones, with some missing. The sample holds over 150,000 clones, 80% seen once. This chain connects TRBV9 to TRBJ2-1, with 7 bases aligning to TRBD2. This clonotype was obtained from a woman in her thirties or forties in good health and CMV-seropositive. The source material was PBMCs. The DNA of the CDR3 is TGTGCCAGCAGCGAAAGGGAGGGCCCTGAGAATGAGCAGTTCTTC. The encoded protein is CASSEREGPENEQFF.